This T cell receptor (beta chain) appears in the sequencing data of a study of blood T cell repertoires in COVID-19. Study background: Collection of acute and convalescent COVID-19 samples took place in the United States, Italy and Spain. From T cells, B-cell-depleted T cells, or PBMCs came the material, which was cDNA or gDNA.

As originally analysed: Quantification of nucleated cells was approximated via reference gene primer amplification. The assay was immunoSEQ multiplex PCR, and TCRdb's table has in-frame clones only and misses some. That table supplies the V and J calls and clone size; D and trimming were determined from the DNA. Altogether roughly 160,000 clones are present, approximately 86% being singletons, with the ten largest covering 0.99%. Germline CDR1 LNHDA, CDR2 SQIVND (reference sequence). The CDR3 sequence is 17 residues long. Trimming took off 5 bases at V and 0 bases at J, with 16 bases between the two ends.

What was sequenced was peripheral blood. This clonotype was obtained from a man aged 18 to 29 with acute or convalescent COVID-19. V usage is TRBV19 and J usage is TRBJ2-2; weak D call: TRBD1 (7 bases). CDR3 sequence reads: CASSRGTEATNTGELFF. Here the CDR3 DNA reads TGTGCCAGTAGTCGCGGGACAGAAGCGACGAACACCGGGGAGCTGTTTTTT. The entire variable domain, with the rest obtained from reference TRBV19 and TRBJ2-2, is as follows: DGGITQSPKYLFRKEGQNVTLSCEQNLNHDAMYWYRQDPGQGLRLIYYSQIVNDFQKGDIAEGYSVSREKKESFPLTVTSAQKNPTAFYLCASSRGTEATNTGELFFGEGSRLTVL.